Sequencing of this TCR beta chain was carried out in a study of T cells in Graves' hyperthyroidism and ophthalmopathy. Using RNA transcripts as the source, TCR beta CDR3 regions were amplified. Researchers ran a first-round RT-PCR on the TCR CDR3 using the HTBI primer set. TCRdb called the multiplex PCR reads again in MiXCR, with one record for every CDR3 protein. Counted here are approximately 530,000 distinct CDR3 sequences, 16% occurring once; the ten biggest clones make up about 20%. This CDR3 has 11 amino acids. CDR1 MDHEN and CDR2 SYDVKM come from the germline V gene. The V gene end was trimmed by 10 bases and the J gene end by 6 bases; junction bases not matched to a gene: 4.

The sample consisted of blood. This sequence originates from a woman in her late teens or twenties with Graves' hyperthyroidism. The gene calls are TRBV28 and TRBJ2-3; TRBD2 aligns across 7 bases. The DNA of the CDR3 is TGTGCCACAGACGGGGGGGATACGCAGTATTTT. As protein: CATDGGDTQYF.